Listed below are T cell receptor beta chains from one sample, sequenced in a study of blood T cells in healthy people across ages. TCRdb re-derived calls from the 5' RACE reads in MiXCR, one entry per CDR3 protein. The data contain about 780,000 distinct CDR3 sequences, more than 25% of them singletons. This sample also appeared in a second study, on T cells of mothers and their children.

Sequenced material: blood. The receptors were gathered from a boy aged 5-17 years in good health. The CDR3 runs from the conserved cysteine through the conserved F or W. Fields, in order: clone size, V gene, D gene, J gene, CDR3 protein, CDR3 DNA. A D gene is named only where the DNA matches it firmly. Clone size is stated in some rows and not others, as once, few, many or a class when expanded.

size: -
V: TRBV20-1
D: TRBD2
J: TRBJ2-7
CDR3: CSARTTSGGYEQYF
DNA: TGCAGTGCTAGAACTACTAGCGGGGGGTACGAGCAGTACTTC

size: few
V: TRBV7-6
D: -
J: TRBJ2-2
CDR3: CASTPRVTGELFF
DNA: TGTGCCAGCACCCCTCGGGTCACCGGGGAGCTGTTTTTT

size: few
V: TRBV10-3
D: -
J: TRBJ2-1
CDR3: CAISESKENEQFF
DNA: TGTGCCATCAGTGAGTCGAAGGAGAATGAGCAGTTCTTC

size: many
V: TRBV12-3/TRBV12-4
D: -
J: TRBJ1-5
CDR3: CASSHRAGGSNQPQHF
DNA: TGTGCCAGCAGTCACCGGGCTGGGGGTAGCAATCAGCCCCAGCATTTT

size: -
V: TRBV6-2/TRBV6-3
D: -
J: TRBJ2-3
CDR3: CAGGARAGDTQYF
DNA: TGTGCCGGCGGGGCCCGGGCAGGGGATACGCAGTATTTT

size: -
V: TRBV27
D: -
J: TRBJ2-1
CDR3: CASSPWGDRSNEQFF
DNA: TGTGCCAGCAGTCCGTGGGGGGATCGGTCCAATGAGCAGTTCTTC

size: few
V: TRBV5-1
D: -
J: TRBJ2-7
CDR3: CASSNRRVSSYEQYF
DNA: TGCGCCAGCAGTAATAGGCGGGTGAGCTCCTACGAGCAGTACTTC

size: -
V: TRBV7-8
D: -
J: TRBJ2-1
CDR3: CATDSNNEQFF
DNA: TGTGCCACAGACAGCAACAATGAGCAGTTCTTC

size: -
V: TRBV6-1
D: -
J: TRBJ1-2
CDR3: CASSGRDGEWGYTF
DNA: TGTGCCAGCAGTGGCCGGGACGGAGAATGGGGCTACACCTTC

size: -
V: TRBV5-5
D: -
J: TRBJ2-1
CDR3: CASSSVYEPYEQFF
DNA: TGTGCCAGCAGCTCCGTATATGAACCGTATGAGCAGTTCTTC

size: -
V: TRBV5-1
D: -
J: TRBJ1-1
CDR3: CASGTQGRTEAFF
DNA: TGCGCCAGCGGAACCCAAGGAAGGACTGAAGCTTTCTTT

size: -
V: TRBV10-3
D: TRBD1
J: TRBJ2-5
CDR3: CAIGDRGNQETQYF
DNA: TGTGCCATCGGGGACAGGGGGAACCAAGAGACCCAGTACTTC

size: -
V: TRBV3-1
D: -
J: TRBJ2-4
CDR3: CASSQEGLRGNIQYF
DNA: TGTGCCAGCAGCCAAGAAGGGCTACGGGGAAACATTCAGTACTTC

size: -
V: TRBV28
D: -
J: TRBJ2-5
CDR3: CASRLLREDQETQYF
DNA: TGTGCCAGTCGGCTGTTGAGGGAAGATCAAGAGACCCAGTACTTC

size: -
V: TRBV2
D: -
J: TRBJ1-1
CDR3: CASRRGRPTTEAFF
DNA: TGTGCCAGCAGGAGAGGCAGACCGACCACTGAAGCTTTCTTT

size: -
V: TRBV29-1
D: TRBD2
J: TRBJ2-7
CDR3: CSVEETGGLAGGEQYF
DNA: TGCAGCGTTGAAGAGACAGGGGGACTAGCGGGAGGCGAGCAGTACTTC

size: -
V: TRBV3-1
D: -
J: TRBJ2-5
CDR3: CASSQEVQETQYF
DNA: TGTGCCAGCAGCCAAGAGGTCCAAGAGACCCAGTACTTC

size: once
V: TRBV5-1
D: -
J: TRBJ2-2
CDR3: CASSSVEGNVRPGELFF
DNA: TGCGCCAGCAGCTCGGTGGAGGGGAACGTAAGACCCGGGGAGCTGTTTTTT

size: -
V: TRBV6-5
D: TRBD1
J: TRBJ2-7
CDR3: CASSYYGQGLEQYF
DNA: TGTGCCAGCAGTTATTACGGACAGGGGCTCGAGCAGTACTTC

size: -
V: TRBV10-3
D: TRBD1
J: TRBJ1-2
CDR3: CVIKEGSGQGKYGYTF
DNA: TGTGTCATCAAGGAGGGCTCGGGACAGGGAAAATATGGCTACACCTTC

size: -
V: TRBV5-1
D: -
J: TRBJ1-4
CDR3: CASSRGSSGTNEKLFF
DNA: TGCGCCAGCAGCCGGGGGAGTTCCGGAACTAATGAAAAACTGTTTTTT

size: once
V: TRBV20-1
D: TRBD1
J: TRBJ1-4
CDR3: CSARTGANEKLFF
DNA: TGCAGTGCCCGAACAGGGGCTAATGAAAAACTGTTTTTT

size: few
V: TRBV10-3
D: TRBD2
J: TRBJ2-2
CDR3: CAISGLAGTGELFF
DNA: TGTGCCATCAGTGGACTAGCGGGGACCGGGGAGCTGTTTTTT

size: few
V: TRBV7-3
D: -
J: TRBJ2-7
CDR3: CASSLNAGPYEQYF
DNA: TGTGCCAGCAGCTTAAATGCAGGGCCCTACGAGCAGTACTTC

size: -
V: TRBV11-2
D: -
J: TRBJ1-3
CDR3: CASSLAGWETGVSGNTIYF
DNA: TGTGCCAGCAGCTTAGCCGGGTGGGAGACAGGCGTCTCTGGAAACACCATATATTTT

size: -
V: TRBV29-1
D: -
J: TRBJ2-3
CDR3: CSATPGTDTQYF
DNA: TGCAGCGCTACCCCGGGGACAGATACGCAGTATTTT

size: -
V: TRBV2
D: -
J: TRBJ2-4
CDR3: CASSDPLAKNIQYF
DNA: TGTGCCAGCAGTGATCCGTTAGCCAAAAACATTCAGTACTTC

size: few
V: TRBV5-6
D: -
J: TRBJ1-4
CDR3: CASSSLAEKLFF
DNA: TGTGCCAGCAGCTCCCTCGCTGAAAAACTGTTTTTT

size: few
V: TRBV2
D: -
J: TRBJ2-5
CDR3: CALEGGETQYF
DNA: TGTGCCTTAGAGGGTGGGGAGACCCAGTACTTC

size: -
V: TRBV2
D: TRBD2
J: TRBJ2-2
CDR3: CASRRSGGAFTGELFF
DNA: TGTGCCAGCCGCCGAAGCGGGGGGGCCTTCACCGGGGAGCTGTTTTTT

size: -
V: TRBV15
D: TRBD1
J: TRBJ1-1
CDR3: CATGGWSMNTEAFF
DNA: TGTGCCACAGGGGGCTGGAGCATGAACACTGAAGCTTTCTTT

size: -
V: TRBV5-1
D: -
J: TRBJ1-4
CDR3: CASSLTLLNEKLFF
DNA: TGCGCCAGCAGCTTGACACTCCTTAATGAAAAACTGTTTTTT

size: -
V: TRBV12-3/TRBV12-4
D: -
J: TRBJ1-4
CDR3: CASSFVTGKLFF
DNA: TGTGCCAGCAGCTTCGTGACAGGAAAACTGTTTTTT

size: -
V: TRBV20-1
D: -
J: TRBJ1-1
CDR3: CSAPSGRTNTEAFF
DNA: TGCAGTGCCCCCTCAGGACGGACGAACACTGAAGCTTTCTTT

size: few
V: TRBV6-1
D: -
J: TRBJ1-1
CDR3: CASMWNTEAFF
DNA: TGTGCCAGCATGTGGAACACTGAAGCTTTCTTT

size: -
V: TRBV29-1
D: -
J: TRBJ2-1
CDR3: CSVVGSHEQFF
DNA: TGCAGCGTCGTGGGCTCCCATGAGCAGTTCTTC

size: few
V: TRBV29-1
D: TRBD1
J: TRBJ2-3
CDR3: CSVLPLTGNGDTQYF
DNA: TGCAGCGTTCTTCCGTTGACAGGGAATGGAGATACACAGTATTTT

size: once
V: TRBV30
D: -
J: TRBJ2-5
CDR3: CARDSGETQYF
DNA: TGTGCCCGCGACTCGGGGGAGACCCAGTACTTC

size: -
V: TRBV6-6
D: -
J: TRBJ2-5
CDR3: CASSYAPWDKETQYF
DNA: TGTGCCAGCAGTTACGCGCCCTGGGACAAAGAGACCCAGTACTTC

size: few
V: TRBV5-1
D: -
J: TRBJ1-4
CDR3: CASSLEEPTNEKLFF
DNA: TGCGCCAGCAGCTTGGAGGAGCCAACTAATGAAAAACTGTTTTTT

size: -
V: TRBV5-1
D: TRBD2
J: TRBJ2-5
CDR3: CASSHPTRPRTSGGQETQYF
DNA: TGCGCCAGCAGCCATCCTACACGACCGCGGACTAGCGGGGGGCAAGAGACCCAGTACTTC

size: few
V: TRBV28
D: -
J: TRBJ1-2
CDR3: CASSSRSTGYTF
DNA: TGTGCCAGCAGTTCTCGGTCTACCGGCTACACCTTC

size: -
V: TRBV6-5
D: -
J: TRBJ1-6
CDR3: CASSRGASPLHF
DNA: TGTGCCAGCAGTCGAGGGGCTTCACCCCTCCACTTT

size: once
V: TRBV2
D: -
J: TRBJ1-2
CDR3: CASTWASQSYGYTF
DNA: TGTGCCAGCACCTGGGCTTCGCAAAGTTATGGCTACACCTTC

size: few
V: TRBV2
D: -
J: TRBJ2-3
CDR3: CASSEALTGPSTDTQYF
DNA: TGTGCCAGCAGTGAAGCGCTGACAGGACCAAGCACAGATACGCAGTATTTT

size: -
V: TRBV7-9
D: -
J: TRBJ2-7
CDR3: CASSFGDEQYF
DNA: TGTGCCAGCAGCTTCGGAGACGAGCAGTACTTC

size: -
V: TRBV10-3
D: -
J: TRBJ2-3
CDR3: CAISELADSTDTQYF
DNA: TGTGCCATCAGTGAGTTGGCGGATAGCACAGATACGCAGTATTTT

size: -
V: TRBV7-2
D: -
J: TRBJ2-7
CDR3: CASSLNNPYEQYF
DNA: TGTGCCAGCAGCTTAAATAACCCCTACGAGCAGTACTTC

size: few
V: TRBV5-1
D: TRBD1
J: TRBJ2-5
CDR3: CASSLGQGEIRETQYF
DNA: TGCGCCAGCAGCTTAGGACAGGGCGAGATTCGCGAGACCCAGTACTTC

size: -
V: TRBV11-2
D: -
J: TRBJ1-2
CDR3: CASSLAAGPGDYGYTF
DNA: TGTGCCAGCAGCTTAGCAGCGGGCCCGGGGGACTATGGCTACACCTTC

size: -
V: TRBV12-3/TRBV12-4
D: -
J: TRBJ1-1
CDR3: CASSSPERGAVEAFF
DNA: TGTGCCAGCAGCTCCCCGGAGAGGGGGGCTGTTGAAGCTTTCTTT

size: many
V: TRBV5-1
D: -
J: TRBJ2-2
CDR3: CASSLGQGNTGELFF
DNA: TGTGCCAGCAGTTTGGGTCAGGGAAACACCGGGGAGCTGTTTTTT